This TCR beta chain was documented in a study of blood T cell repertoires in COVID-19. About the study: Italy, Spain and the United States were the sources of the convalescent and acute COVID-19 samples.

Cohort 3 donors counted as recovered after two negative PCRs, clearance, or resolved symptoms. Assay: immunoSEQ multiplex PCR; the TCRdb copy retains only in-frame clones and omits some. The sample has roughly 500,000 clones, 80% to 90% seen once; the top ten hold 6.5% to 8.5%. Trimming took 5 bases from V and 6 from J, leaving 11 bases between them. The CDR3 length is 13 residues. Germline V gives CDR1 SEHNR, CDR2 FQNEAQ (reference sequence). The sample taken for sequencing was PBMCs or T cells enriched from blood (not recorded which). The TCR was taken from a woman aged 60 to 75 who had recovered from COVID-19. The chain links TRBV7-9 to TRBJ1-3; D not certain. The CDR3 is CASSPPRENTIYF. The CDR3 DNA follows: TGTGCCAGCAGCCCCCCTCGGGAAAACACCATATATTTT.